The clone carrying this TCR beta chain turned up a few times. Its antigen is unknown. The data stem from a study of post-analysis software for immune sequencing data. Study details: Progressive-relapsing, secondary progressive and relapsing-remitting multiple sclerosis were among the disease courses included.

Researchers reported that TCR beta cDNA libraries carried unique molecular identifiers. Roughly 500,000 cDNA molecules were obtained per 1 to 10 million input T cells. TCRdb called the PCR reads again in MiXCR, with one record for every CDR3 protein. This table holds around 440,000 distinct CDR3 sequences, approximately 46% found once. Study-wide points: Those samples that were prepared in the same batch co-clustered strongly by F measure. Among four to six TRBV segments more frequent in patients than controls were TRBV5-6, TRBV5-1 and TRBV20-1. Versus controls, multiple sclerosis patients showed significantly lower diversity (normalized Chao1).

The CDR3 runs 15 residues. V lost 4 bases, J lost 3 bases, and 16 bases lay in between. Germline CDR1 is LGHNA and CDR2 is YSLEER. Sequencing was performed on blood. The chain is built from TRBV4-3 and TRBJ2-7; the D gene could be TRBD1 or TRBD2 (5 bases each). The receptor was isolated from a girl under 18 with multiple sclerosis. For the CDR3, the DNA is TGCGCCAGCAGCCGCGCGCCGGGACCCAACTACGAGCAGTACTTC. It codes for CASSRAPGPNYEQYF.